What follows are 15 T cell receptor beta chains derived from one specimen sequenced in a study of PD-1 blockade in mismatch repair-deficient tumors. Using immunoSEQ multiplex PCR, the repertoire was profiled, and TCRdb retains in-frame clones only, with some absent. Of over 75,000 clones detected, over 70% appear once; the ten largest clones hold just over 2.5%. The sequencing used peripheral blood, collected 12 weeks after starting pembrolizumab. Source of these receptors: an adult with mismatch repair-deficient cancer.

This rearrangement joins TRBV27 to TRBJ1-5; TRBD1 agrees at 7 bases. Germline V gene sequence: CDR1 MNHEY, CDR2 SMNVEV (reference sequence). CDR3 length: 14 residues. The trim removed 5 bases at V and 6 bases at J, leaving 7 bases unmatched. The DNA for the CDR3 is TGTGCCAGCAGTCCAAGACAGGGATCTCAGCCCCAGCATTTT. This sequence encodes CASSPRQGSQPQHF.

This sequence joins TRBV6-6 and TRBJ1-2; 7 positions match TRBD1. V lost 0 bases, J lost 4 bases, and 5 bases stayed unmatched. This CDR3 contains 15 residues. The germline gives CDR1 MNHNY, CDR2 SVGAGI (reference sequence). The CDR3 nucleotides read TGTGCCAGCAGTTACTCGTCGGGACAGTTCTATGGCTACACCTTC. Translated: CASSYSSGQFYGYTF.

This chain uses TRBV5-4 with TRBJ1-5; a weak D match, TRBD1 (6 bases). Germline CDR1 is SGHNT and CDR2 is YYREEE (reference sequence). The CDR3 contains 16 residues. V shed 5 bases and J shed 0 bases, with 15 bases lying between them. The CDR3 protein is CASSSGTGASNQPQHF. Written as DNA, the CDR3 is TGTGCCAGCAGTTCAGGGACGGGGGCTAGCAATCAGCCCCAGCATTTT. Full variable domain (rest looked up from reference TRBV5-4 and TRBJ1-5): ETGVTQSPTHLIKTRGQQVTLRCSSQSGHNTVSWYQQALGQGPQFIFQYYREEENGRGNFPPRFSGLQFPNYSSELNVNALELDDSALYLCASSSGTGASNQPQHFGDGTRLSIL.

CDR3: CASSLRDRPYNEQFF. CDR3 nucleotide sequence: TGTGCCAGCAGTTTACGGGACAGGCCCTACAATGAGCAGTTCTTC. The chain is built from TRBV27 and TRBJ2-1, with TRBD1 identical over 8 bases. Germline CDR1 MNHEY, CDR2 SMNVEV (reference sequence). The CDR3 runs 15 residues. The trim removed 2 bases at V and 2 bases at J, leaving 2 bases unmatched.

The chain combines TRBV18 with TRBJ2-4; no clear D. CDR1 and CDR2 (germline): KGHSH, LQKENI. This CDR3 spans 16 amino acids. With 6 bases removed from V and 0 bases from J, the gap between germline ends came to 15 bases. The DNA of the CDR3 is TGTGCCAGCTCCCTCGGCTGGGATCTAGCCAAAAACATTCAGTACTTC. Translation gives CASSLGWDLAKNIQYF.

V and J are TRBV10-3 and TRBJ1-2, with D possibly matching TRBD1 (6 bases). The CDR3 covers 15 residues. Germline values: CDR1 ENHRY, CDR2 SYGVKD. The ends were cut back, 3 bases at V and 4 bases at J, with 15 bases in the middle. This chain's CDR3 is CAISEGGRGPYGYTF. DNA of the CDR3: TGTGCCATCAGTGAAGGTGGCAGGGGCCCCTATGGCTACACCTTC.

The CDR3 reads CAISESGDSYNEQFF. The DNA of the CDR3 is TGTGCCATCAGTGAGTCCGGGGATTCCTACAATGAGCAGTTCTTC. The chain joins TRBV10-3 to TRBJ2-1; D perhaps matches TRBD2 (5 bases). CDR3 length: 15 amino acids. Between the trimmed V and J ends, which lost 0 bases and 1 base, there was a span of 7 bases. From germline, CDR1 is ENHRY and CDR2 SYGVKD.

V is TRBV5-6 and J is TRBJ2-7, with no clear D. Germline V gives CDR1 SGHDT, CDR2 YYEEEE. V was cut by 3 bases and J by 3 bases, with 7 bases left in between. The CDR3 contains 12 residues. The CDR3 reads CASSSHNYEQYF. CDR3 nucleotides: TGTGCCAGCAGCTCGCACAACTACGAGCAGTACTTC. The variable domain in full, with the rest retrieved from reference TRBV5-6 and TRBJ2-7, is DAGVTQSPTHLIKTRGQQVTLRCSPKSGHDTVSWYQQALGQGPQFIFQYYEEEERQRGNFPDRFSGHQFPNYSSELNVNALLLGDSALYLCASSSHNYEQYFGPGTRLTVT.

The rearrangement joins TRBV19 to TRBJ1-1; 7 bases line up with TRBD1. CDR1 and CDR2 from the germline V gene are LNHDA and SQIVND (reference sequence). The CDR3 is 13 residues long. V lost 5 bases to trimming and J lost 7 bases; unmatched junction nucleotides: 7. The CDR3: CASSGRQGREAFF. CDR3 coding DNA: TGTGCCAGTAGTGGCCGACAGGGACGTGAAGCTTTCTTT.

The CDR3 here is CASSWTYSVSNYGYTF. CDR3 DNA sequence: TGTGCCAGCAGCTGGACTTACAGTGTTTCGAACTATGGCTACACCTTC. The rearrangement links TRBV5-8 to TRBJ1-2; D is undetermined. CDR1 is SGHTS and CDR2 is YDEGEE in the germline V gene. V gave up 3 bases and J gave up 2 bases, with 17 bases separating them. There are 16 residues in the CDR3.

This clone turned up a few times. This rearrangement joins TRBV29-1 to TRBJ1-1, with 10 nucleotides matching TRBD1. The CDR3 runs 14 residues. V dropped 1 base and J dropped 5; count of bases not matched to a gene: 4. Germline loops: CDR1 SQVTM, CDR2 ANQGSEA. The CDR3 coding sequence is TGCAGCGTTGAAGGAAGACAGGGGGCGACTGAAGCTTTCTTT. Its translation is CSVEGRQGATEAFF.

The chain uses TRBV30 and TRBJ1-2, with TRBD1 identical over 9 bases. The CDR3 is 18 amino acids. V gave up 2 bases and J gave up 6 bases; unmatched junction bases: 19. Germline-derived CDR1 and CDR2 are GTSNPN and SVGIG (reference sequence). In nucleotides, the CDR3 is TGTGCCTGGAGTACCAAGTTGGGACAGGGTAGGATTTCTGATGGCTACACCTTC. Protein product: CAWSTKLGQGRISDGYTF.

The count of this clone is one. This rearrangement joins TRBV7-8 to TRBJ2-1; 8 nucleotides align to TRBD2. CDR3 length: 15 residues. Germline V gene data show CDR1 as SGHVS and CDR2 as FQNEAQ. V shed 8 bases, J shed 1 base, and the junction held 7 bases outside the gene matches. The CDR3 protein is CASRWREASYNEQFF. CDR3 bases: TGTGCCAGCCGGTGGCGGGAGGCGTCCTACAATGAGCAGTTCTTC.

V and J are TRBV7-3 and TRBJ2-5, with unresolved D. This CDR3 contains 13 residues. V was trimmed by 5 bases and J by 5 bases, leaving 12 bases between them. Per germline, CDR1 SGHTA and CDR2 FQGTGA. CDR3 DNA sequence: TGTGCCAGCAGCCCCAGAGCAGGCGAGACCCAGTACTTC. This encodes CASSPRAGETQYF.

The J gene is TRBJ2-5, the V gene TRBV19, with TRBD2 matching over 8 bases. The CDR3 consists of 17 residues. Germline CDR1 and CDR2: LNHDA and SQIVND (reference sequence). V shed 6 bases and J 4 bases; nucleotides not matched to a gene: 16. This chain's CDR3 is CASRLYHSGGNGETQYF. CDR3 nucleotides: TGTGCCAGTAGGTTGTATCACAGCGGGGGTAATGGAGAGACCCAGTACTTC.